The 32 T cell receptor beta chains reported below all come from one sample, sequenced in a study of T-cell memory formation after mild COVID-19. TCRdb itself ran the 5' RACE reads through MiXCR, one entry per CDR3 protein. The profile shows 190,000 or so distinct CDR3 sequences, 20% to 25% of them singletons. Material for sequencing was PBMCs or a T cell subset sorted from them (not recorded which). These receptors came from an adult woman who had mild COVID-19 (a few samples of this study predate the infection). Cell type and time point are not known.

This clonotype was seen repeatedly, ten times or more. This rearrangement joins TRBV6-5 to TRBJ2-1, with 9 positions matching TRBD2. V dropped 4 bases and J dropped 3; count of bases not matched to a gene: 10. Germline V gene data show CDR1 as MNHEY and CDR2 as SVGAGI. The CDR3 consists of 17 residues. In nucleotides, the CDR3 is TGTGCCAGCAGTTCGCTACCGGGACTAGCTCTCTACAATGAGCAGTTCTTC. It yields the protein CASSSLPGLALYNEQFF.

This clonotype appeared a few times. The chain is built from TRBV12-3 or TRBV12-4 and TRBJ2-7; either TRBD1 or TRBD2 may supply D (6 bases each). The CDR3 has 13 residues. Trimming left V 3 bases short and J 6 bases short, with 12 bases between. This CDR3 reads CASSLGGRGEQYF. The CDR3 DNA reads TGTGCCAGCAGTTTGGGGGGCAGGGGCGAGCAGTACTTC.

J is TRBJ2-1 and V is TRBV27, with 9 bases lining up with TRBD1. V dropped 0 bases and J dropped 3; count of bases not matched to a gene: 6. CDR3 length: 17 amino acids. CDR1 MNHEY and CDR2 SMNVEV come from the germline V gene (reference sequence). The CDR3 sequence is CASSLSLGQGIYNEQFF. The CDR3 nucleotides are TGTGCCAGCAGTTTATCTCTCGGACAGGGGATCTACAATGAGCAGTTCTTC.

Many counts were recorded for this clonotype. V is TRBV12-3 or TRBV12-4 and J is TRBJ2-5; D might be TRBD1 (6 bases). This CDR3 region has 15 residues. V was pared by 1 base and J by 1 base, with 10 bases between. CDR3: CASSLVGRGQETQYF. As DNA, the CDR3 is TGTGCCAGCAGTTTAGTGGGCAGGGGCCAAGAGACCCAGTACTTC.

In its sample, this clonotype was seen many times. V gene TRBV9 combines with J gene TRBJ1-1; unclear D gene. CDR1 is SGDLS and CDR2 is YYNGEE in the germline V gene. CDR3 length equals 15 residues. Trimming pared 9 bases from V and 1 base from J, leaving 19 bases between. The CDR3 sequence: CATTMLGTSNTEAFF. In nucleotides, the CDR3 is TGTGCCACCACGATGTTGGGTACTTCGAACACTGAAGCTTTCTTT.

This clonotype has only a few counts. This chain connects TRBV20-1 to TRBJ2-7, with 7 nucleotides matching TRBD1. V dropped 4 bases and J dropped 2; count of bases not matched to a gene: 8. Germline loops: CDR1 DFQATT, CDR2 SNEGSKA (reference sequence). The CDR3 consists of 14 residues. This chain's CDR3 is CSAIKRDRAYEQYF. In nucleotides, the CDR3 is TGCAGTGCTATAAAGAGAGACAGGGCCTACGAGCAGTACTTC.

This sequence joins TRBV4-1 and TRBJ1-5; D is unresolved. Per germline, CDR1 MGHRA and CDR2 YSYEKL. This CDR3 has 13 amino acids. Trimming removed 1 base at V and 4 bases at J, with 5 bases between. The chain's CDR3 is CASSQVLNQPQHF. CDR3 nucleotides: TGCGCCAGCAGCCAAGTTCTAAATCAGCCCCAGCATTTT.

This clonotype showed up many times. The chain has TRBV7-9 and TRBJ2-7; D not certain. Looked up from germline, CDR1 is SEHNR and CDR2 is FQNEAQ (reference sequence). V lost 5 bases and J lost 5, with 13 bases in between. There are 13 residues in the CDR3. CDR3 loop: CASSQSPRDEQYF. DNA for the CDR3: TGTGCCAGCAGCCAAAGCCCGAGAGACGAGCAGTACTTC.

This clonotype was seen only a few times. The chain couples TRBV12-5 to TRBJ1-2; unclear D gene. The germline gives CDR1 LGHNT, CDR2 FRNRAP. Trimming cost V 5 bases and J 0 bases, with 13 bases left between them. The CDR3 has 15 amino acids. CDR3 region: CASGPPGVANYGYTF. In DNA, the CDR3 is TGTGCTAGTGGTCCCCCGGGAGTAGCTAACTATGGCTACACCTTC.

A few counts support this clonotype. The rearrangement links TRBV2 to TRBJ1-1, with no clear D. The V gene's germline CDR1 is SNHLY and CDR2 FYNNEI. The CDR3 runs 15 residues. Trimming left V 2 bases short and J 4 bases short, with 14 bases between. In nucleotides, the CDR3 is TGTGCCAGCAGTGAATCTTTCCCCTCCCCCACTGAAGCTTTCTTT. This sequence encodes CASSESFPSPTEAFF.

The J gene is TRBJ2-3, the V gene TRBV6-5, with no clear D. The CDR3 runs 15 residues. V lost 0 bases and J lost 6, with 13 bases in between. The germline gives CDR1 MNHEY, CDR2 SVGAGI. CDR3 sequence: CASSYSFSGRDTQYF. The CDR3 DNA sequence: TGTGCCAGCAGTTACTCTTTTTCGGGCAGGGATACGCAGTATTTT.

This clonotype was seen a handful of times. The CDR3 reads CSVESGGQGGRAYEQYF. CDR3 nucleotide sequence: TGCAGCGTTGAATCTGGAGGTCAAGGCGGGAGGGCCTACGAGCAGTACTTC. The chain joins TRBV29-1 to TRBJ2-7; TRBD2 aligns across 9 bases. Germline loops: CDR1 SQVTM, CDR2 ANQGSEA. The CDR3 runs 17 residues. Germline trimming cut 2 bases from V and 2 bases from J; bases unmatched to any gene: 13.

This clonotype was detected only a few times. The rearrangement joins TRBV4-3 to TRBJ2-3; the D gene is possibly TRBD2 (6 bases). This CDR3 is 16 amino acids long. V lost 2 bases and J 4 bases, leaving 16 bases between the germline ends. Germline CDR1 reads LGHNA; CDR2 reads YSLEER. The CDR3 nucleotides are TGCGCCAGCAGCCAACGATCGGGAGCGATCGCAGATACGCAGTATTTT. Encoded protein: CASSQRSGAIADTQYF.

This clonotype was observed a few times. The chain recombines TRBV4-1 with TRBJ1-1; D not certain. V was cut by 4 bases and J by 4 bases, with 22 bases left in between. This CDR3 has 17 residues. Germline V gene sequence: CDR1 MGHRA, CDR2 YSYEKL. CDR3 bases: TGCGCCAGCAGCCCGAACGAGGAGTTGTTTGGGGTCACTGAAGCTTTCTTT. Amino acid sequence: CASSPNEELFGVTEAFF.

The gene calls are TRBV6-5 and TRBJ1-1; a possible D gene is TRBD1 (5 bases). The germline gives CDR1 MNHEY, CDR2 SVGAGI. Trimming shortened V by 0 bases and J by 4 bases, and 12 bases separated the two germline ends. This CDR3 contains 15 residues. The CDR3 spells CASSYSISGGTEAFF. The CDR3 DNA sequence: TGTGCCAGCAGTTACTCGATCTCGGGGGGCACTGAAGCTTTCTTT.

This clonotype was seen a handful of times. The chain combines TRBV5-6 with TRBJ2-5, with D unresolved. V was clipped by 0 bases and J by 7 bases, with 10 bases between them. The germline CDR1 and CDR2 sequences are SGHDT and YYEEEE. This CDR3 region has 13 residues. The CDR3 sequence is CASSLGASVTQYF. The CDR3 region has the DNA TGTGCCAGCAGCTTGGGTGCCTCGGTGACCCAGTACTTC.

This clonotype has only a few counts. This chain connects TRBV15 to TRBJ1-1; D is unclear. The CDR3 spans 15 residues. CDR1 LNHNV and CDR2 YYDKDF come from the germline V gene (reference sequence). With 0 bases removed from V and 8 bases from J, the gap between germline ends came to 16 bases. The DNA for the CDR3 is TGTGCCACCAGCAGAGATCTAGGAAGCACCAGCGAAGCTTTCTTT. Translation: CATSRDLGSTSEAFF.

The rearrangement uses TRBV4-2 and TRBJ2-1; tentatively, D is TRBD1 or TRBD2 (6 bases each). The germline V gene has CDR1 LGHNA and CDR2 YNFKEQ. Between the trimmed V and J ends, which lost 6 bases and 0 bases, there was a span of 12 bases. There are 15 residues in the CDR3. CDR3 bases: TGTGCCAGCAGTAATAGGGGGGACTCCTACAATGAGCAGTTCTTC. It yields the protein CASSNRGDSYNEQFF.

J is TRBJ2-3 and V is TRBV3-1; 12 nucleotides line up with TRBD2. V lost 0 bases, J lost 1 base, and 8 bases stayed unmatched. The CDR3 contains 19 residues. Germline loops: CDR1 LGHDT, CDR2 YNNKEL (reference sequence). CDR3 in amino acids: CASSQEGLAGGPRTDTQYF. CDR3 DNA sequence: TGTGCCAGCAGCCAAGAAGGGCTAGCGGGGGGGCCGCGCACAGATACGCAGTATTTT.

The chain joins TRBV7-8 to TRBJ1-1; 8 bases match TRBD1. The CDR3 length is 14 residues. Unmatched junction bases numbered 3, after V lost 4 bases and J lost 2 bases. Germline assignment: CDR1 SGHVS and CDR2 FQNEAQ. The CDR3 region has the DNA TGTGCCAGCAGCTCGTCAGGGGGCAACACTGAAGCTTTCTTT. It codes for CASSSSGGNTEAFF.

Only a few counts were recorded for this clonotype. The chain couples TRBV6-1 to TRBJ1-4; D may be TRBD1 (6 bases). Germline CDR1 and CDR2: MNHNS and SASEGT. The CDR3 spans 14 residues. With 5 bases removed from V and 13 bases from J, the gap between germline ends came to 20 bases. The CDR3 sequence is CASSILLEGDGLFF. CDR3 sequence (DNA): TGTGCCAGCAGTATCCTCTTGGAGGGGGACGGACTGTTTTTT.

This clonotype has ten or more counts. J is TRBJ2-7 and V is TRBV4-1; 10 bases line up with TRBD1. V was pared by 4 bases and J by 4 bases, with 4 bases of the junction left unmatched. The length of the CDR3 is 14 residues. The V gene's germline CDR1 is MGHRA and CDR2 YSYEKL. The CDR3, as DNA: TGCGCCAGCAGCCCCGGGACAGGGGTTTACGAGCAGTACTTC. Amino acid sequence: CASSPGTGVYEQYF.

This clonotype was observed a handful of times. The chain couples TRBV5-4 to TRBJ2-4; D uncertain. The CDR3 is made up of 17 amino acids. V was trimmed by 2 bases and J by 0 bases, leaving 15 bases between them. CDR1 is SGHNT, CDR2 YYREEE, per germline (reference sequence). The CDR3 loop is CASSFRPLDPAKNIQYF. CDR3 coding DNA: TGTGCCAGCAGCTTTAGACCCCTGGACCCAGCCAAAAACATTCAGTACTTC.

This clonotype was picked up a small number of times. The V gene is TRBV7-9, the J gene TRBJ2-5; D possibly uses TRBD1 or TRBD2 (6 bases each). V lost 1 base and J lost 4, with 16 bases in between. CDR3 size: 16 residues. CDR1 and CDR2 from the germline V gene are SEHNR and FQNEAQ (reference sequence). In nucleotides, the CDR3 is TGTGCCAGCAGCTTAGTCGGGGGCCGGAGAGGAGAGACCCAGTACTTC. Its protein is CASSLVGGRRGETQYF.

This chain links TRBV7-6 with TRBJ2-3; 8 bases map to TRBD1. The junction had 13 bases not matched to a gene; V was cut back by 2 bases and J by 6 bases. CDR1 SGHVS and CDR2 FNYEAQ come from the germline V gene. This CDR3 is 17 amino acids long. The chain's CDR3 is CASSLNGQGPVGDTQYF. CDR3 DNA: TGTGCCAGCAGCTTAAACGGACAGGGTCCCGTGGGGGATACGCAGTATTTT.

This chain links TRBV2 with TRBJ1-3; 12 bases align to TRBD1. The CDR3 loop spans 22 amino acids. Germline CDR1 reads SNHLY; CDR2 reads FYNNEI. Trimming cost V 5 bases and J 2 bases; bases outside gene matches: 22. CDR3 nucleotides: TGTGCCAGCAGTAACATGGTCGGCTCCGGGACAGGGGGCTACGATCCTGGAAACACCATATATTTT. Its translation is CASSNMVGSGTGGYDPGNTIYF.

This clonotype showed up just a few times. The V gene is TRBV3-1, the J gene TRBJ2-7; 10 positions agree with TRBD1. Trimming took 4 bases from V and 7 from J; bases not matched to a gene: 10. CDR1 and CDR2 from the germline V gene are LGHDT and YNNKEL (reference sequence). This CDR3 is 15 amino acids long. Here the CDR3 DNA reads TGTGCCAGCAGCCTAGGAACGGGACAGGGGAGAGAGCAGTACTTC. Protein: CASSLGTGQGREQYF.

The V and J genes are TRBV4-1 and TRBJ2-3, with D hard to call. Trimming removed 3 bases at V and 0 bases at J, with 7 bases between. CDR1 and CDR2 from the germline V gene are MGHRA and YSYEKL. This CDR3 region has 14 residues. CDR3 sequence: CASSQLGSTDTQYF. CDR3 coding DNA: TGCGCCAGCAGCCAGTTGGGGAGCACAGATACGCAGTATTTT.

Regarding this clonotype: This may come from a read error, since a much larger clone is one base off. The chain couples TRBV7-2 to TRBJ1-1; TRBD1 is a possible D gene (6 bases). The CDR3 is made up of 13 amino acids. Germline V CDR1 and CDR2: SGHTA, FQGNSA. V was trimmed by 5 bases and J by 4 bases, leaving 11 bases between them. The CDR3 DNA is TGTGCCAGCAGCCCGAGGGGGATCACTGAAGCTTTCTTT. Translated, it gives CASSPRGITEAFF.

This clonotype was recorded a few times. This CDR3 is CASNTEPRASTGELFF. CDR3 in DNA: TGTGCCAGCAACACAGAACCCCGGGCCAGCACCGGGGAGCTGTTTTTT. The chain combines TRBV5-6 with TRBJ2-2, with no clear D. Trimming took off 6 bases at V and 4 bases at J, with 19 bases between the two ends. The V gene's germline CDR1 is SGHDT and CDR2 YYEEEE. The CDR3 length is 16 residues.

This clonotype has more than one count but fewer than ten. V gene TRBV7-9 combines with J gene TRBJ1-1, with D unresolved. Germline-derived CDR1 and CDR2 are SEHNR and FQNEAQ (reference sequence). V was pared by 6 bases and J by 1 base, with 9 bases between. CDR3 length: 13 amino acids. CDR3 in amino acids: CASRSGWNTEAFF. CDR3 coding DNA: TGTGCCAGCAGATCCGGGTGGAACACTGAAGCTTTCTTT.

The V call is TRBV4-1, the J call TRBJ2-3; D is uncertain. Germline CDR1 MGHRA, CDR2 YSYEKL. Trimming took 3 bases from V and 6 from J, leaving 7 bases between them. This CDR3 has 12 amino acids. The CDR3 sequence: CASSQTWDTQYF. In nucleotides, the CDR3 is TGCGCCAGCAGCCAGACCTGGGATACGCAGTATTTT.